This TCR beta chain derives from a study of regulatory T cells in long-lasting Graves disease. Library construction for TCR beta used iRepertoire HTBI primers and Arm-PCR of CDR3 regions. One entry per CDR3 protein, called by TCRdb with MiXCR from the multiplex PCR reads. The table shows 600,000 to 800,000 distinct CDR3 sequences, with about 32% occurring only once. Time point indicated: persistent/refractory GD, antithyroid drugs over 5 years with positive TRAb. The TCR library was prepared using RNA isolated from PBMCs. Unmatched junction bases numbered 6, after V lost 6 bases and J lost 10 bases. The CDR3 has 12 amino acids. In germline, CDR1 is SGHNT, CDR2 YYREEE (reference sequence).

The receptor was isolated from a female donor with Graves disease. V and J are TRBV5-4 and TRBJ1-2, with 10 bases matching TRBD1. The sample was peripheral blood mononuclear cells (PBMCs), taken when the disease was refractory, from a patient treated with antithyroid drugs. DNA for the CDR3: TGTGCCAGCACGAGACAGGGGGCATTCTACACCTTC. This translates into CASTRQGAFYTF.